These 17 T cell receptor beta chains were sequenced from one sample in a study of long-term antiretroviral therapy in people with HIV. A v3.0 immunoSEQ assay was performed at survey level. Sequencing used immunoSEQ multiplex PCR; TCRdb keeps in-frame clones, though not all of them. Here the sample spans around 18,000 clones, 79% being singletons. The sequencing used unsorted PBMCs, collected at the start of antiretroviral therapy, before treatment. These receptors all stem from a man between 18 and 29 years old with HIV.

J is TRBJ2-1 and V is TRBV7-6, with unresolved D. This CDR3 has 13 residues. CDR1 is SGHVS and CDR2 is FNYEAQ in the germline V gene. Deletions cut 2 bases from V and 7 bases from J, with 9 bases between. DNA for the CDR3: TGTGCCAGCAGCTTACGGGTTTCGAATGAGCAGTTCTTC. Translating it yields CASSLRVSNEQFF.

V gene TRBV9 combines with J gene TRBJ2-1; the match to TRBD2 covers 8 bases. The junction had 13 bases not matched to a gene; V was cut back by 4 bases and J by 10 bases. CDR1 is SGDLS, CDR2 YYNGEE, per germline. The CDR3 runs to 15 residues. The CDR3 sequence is CASSPLAGQIREQFF. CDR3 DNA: TGTGCCAGCAGCCCGTTAGCGGGACAAATCAGGGAGCAGTTCTTC.

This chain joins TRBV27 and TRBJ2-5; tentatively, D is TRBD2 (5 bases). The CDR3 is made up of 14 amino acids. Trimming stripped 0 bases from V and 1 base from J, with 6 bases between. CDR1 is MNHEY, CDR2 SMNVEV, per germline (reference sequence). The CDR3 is CASSLSSAQETQYF. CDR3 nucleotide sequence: TGTGCCAGCAGTTTATCTAGCGCCCAAGAGACCCAGTACTTC.

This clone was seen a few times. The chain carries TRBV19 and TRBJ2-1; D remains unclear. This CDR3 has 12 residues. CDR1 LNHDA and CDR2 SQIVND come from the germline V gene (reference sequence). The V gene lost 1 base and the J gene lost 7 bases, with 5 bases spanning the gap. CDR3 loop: CASSIAANEQFF. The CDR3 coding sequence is TGTGCCAGTAGTATAGCGGCAAATGAGCAGTTCTTC. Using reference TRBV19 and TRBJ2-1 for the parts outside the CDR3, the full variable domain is DGGITQSPKYLFRKEGQNVTLSCEQNLNHDAMYWYRQDPGQGLRLIYYSQIVNDFQKGDIAEGYSVSREKKESFPLTVTSAQKNPTAFYLCASSIAANEQFFGPGTRLTVL.

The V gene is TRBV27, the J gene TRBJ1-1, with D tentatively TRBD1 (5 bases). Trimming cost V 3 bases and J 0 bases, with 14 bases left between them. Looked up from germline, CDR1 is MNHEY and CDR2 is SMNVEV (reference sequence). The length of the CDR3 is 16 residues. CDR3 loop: CASSLTPGLLNTEAFF. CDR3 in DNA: TGTGCCAGCAGTTTGACCCCGGGACTCCTGAACACTGAAGCTTTCTTT.

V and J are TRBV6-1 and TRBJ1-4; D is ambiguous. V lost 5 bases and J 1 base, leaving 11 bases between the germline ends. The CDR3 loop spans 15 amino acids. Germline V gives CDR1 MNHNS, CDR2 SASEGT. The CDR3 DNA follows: TGTGCCAGCAGTAGGGAGGTGGGAACTAATGAAAAACTGTTTTTT. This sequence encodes CASSREVGTNEKLFF.

CDR3 DNA sequence: TGTGCCAGCAGAACGGACCCACAGGCCCTTTACAATGAGCAGTTCTTC. Amino acid sequence: CASRTDPQALYNEQFF. J is TRBJ2-1 and V is TRBV5-4; the D gene is possibly TRBD1 (5 bases). Germline V gives CDR1 SGHNT, CDR2 YYREEE (reference sequence). This CDR3 comprises 16 residues. The V end lost 5 bases, the J end lost 4 bases, and 19 bases lay between the germline ends.

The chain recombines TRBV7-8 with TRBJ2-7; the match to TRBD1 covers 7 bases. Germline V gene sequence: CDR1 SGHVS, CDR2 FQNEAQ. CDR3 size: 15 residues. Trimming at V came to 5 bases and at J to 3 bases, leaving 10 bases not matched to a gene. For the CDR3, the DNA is TGTGCCAGCAGCACCCGACAGGGTATAAGCTACGAGCAGTACTTC. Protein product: CASSTRQGISYEQYF.

The CDR3 here is CASSLDKPFGYTF. For the CDR3, the DNA is TGTGCCAGCAGCTTAGACAAGCCCTTTGGCTACACCTTC. The rearrangement uses TRBV7-2 and TRBJ1-2; no reliable D call. This CDR3 region has 13 residues. V was trimmed by 1 base and J by 7 bases, leaving 10 bases between them. Germline values: CDR1 SGHTA, CDR2 FQGNSA.

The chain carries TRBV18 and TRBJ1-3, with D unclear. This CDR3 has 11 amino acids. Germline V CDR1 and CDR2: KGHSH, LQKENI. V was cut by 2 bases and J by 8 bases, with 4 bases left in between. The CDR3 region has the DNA TGTGCCAGCTCACCAGCAGACACCATATATTTT. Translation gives CASSPADTIYF.

The CDR3 loop reads CASSQVEGPNQPQHF. The DNA for the CDR3 is TGCGCCAGCAGCCAAGTCGAGGGGCCCAATCAGCCCCAGCATTTT. V usage is TRBV4-3 and J usage is TRBJ1-5, with a weak D call TRBD1 (5 bases). This CDR3 spans 15 amino acids. The germline gives CDR1 LGHNA, CDR2 YSLEER. The V gene lost 1 base and the J gene lost 3 bases, with 10 bases spanning the gap.

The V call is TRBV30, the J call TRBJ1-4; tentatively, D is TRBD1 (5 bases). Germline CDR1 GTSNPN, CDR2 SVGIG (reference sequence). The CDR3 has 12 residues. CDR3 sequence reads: CAGRGAAEKLFF. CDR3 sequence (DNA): TGTGCAGGGAGGGGCGCCGCCGAAAAACTGTTTTTT.

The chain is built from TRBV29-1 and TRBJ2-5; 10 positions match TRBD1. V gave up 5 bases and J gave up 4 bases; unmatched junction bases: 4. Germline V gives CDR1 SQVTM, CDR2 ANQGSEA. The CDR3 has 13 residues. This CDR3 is CSVRDRGLETQYF. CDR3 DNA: TGCAGCGTTCGTGACAGGGGGCTAGAGACCCAGTACTTC.

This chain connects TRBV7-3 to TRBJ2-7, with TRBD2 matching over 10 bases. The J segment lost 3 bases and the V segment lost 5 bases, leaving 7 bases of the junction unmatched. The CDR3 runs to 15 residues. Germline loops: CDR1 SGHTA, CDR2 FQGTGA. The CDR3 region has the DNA TGTGCCAGCAGCCCTAGCGGGAGCCCTAGCTACGAGCAGTACTTC. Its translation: CASSPSGSPSYEQYF.

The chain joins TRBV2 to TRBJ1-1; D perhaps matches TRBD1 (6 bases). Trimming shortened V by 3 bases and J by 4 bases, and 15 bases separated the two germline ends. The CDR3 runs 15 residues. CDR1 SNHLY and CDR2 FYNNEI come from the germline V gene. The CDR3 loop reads CASSDRGLTVTEAFF. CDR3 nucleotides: TGTGCCAGCAGTGATCGGGGGCTAACCGTCACTGAAGCTTTCTTT. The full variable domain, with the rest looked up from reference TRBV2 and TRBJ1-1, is EPEVTQTPSHQVTQMGQEVILRCVPISNHLYFYWYRQILGQKVEFLVSFYNNEISEKSEIFDDQFSVERPDGSNFTLKIRSTKLEDSAMYFCASSDRGLTVTEAFFGQGTRLTVV.

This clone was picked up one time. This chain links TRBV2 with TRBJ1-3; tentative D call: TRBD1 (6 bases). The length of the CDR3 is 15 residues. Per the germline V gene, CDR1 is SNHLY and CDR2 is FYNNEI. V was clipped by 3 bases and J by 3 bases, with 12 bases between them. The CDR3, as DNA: TGTGCCAGCAGTGATGGGGGGCTGGGTGGAAACACCATATATTTT. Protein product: CASSDGGLGGNTIYF.

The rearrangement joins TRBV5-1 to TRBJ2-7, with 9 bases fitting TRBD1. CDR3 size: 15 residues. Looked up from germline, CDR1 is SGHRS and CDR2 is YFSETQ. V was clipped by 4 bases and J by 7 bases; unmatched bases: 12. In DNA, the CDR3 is TGCGCCAGCAGCCACCGGGACAGGGTACGGGAGGAGCAGTACTTC. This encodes CASSHRDRVREEQYF.